The T cell receptor beta chain described here comes from a study of T-cell reconstitution after alpha-beta-depleted transplantation in children. This clonotype was detected a few times. V was clipped by 0 bases and J by 7 bases, with 8 bases between them. Germline V gene data show CDR1 as SGDLS and CDR2 as YYNGEE. The CDR3 spans 13 residues. The TCRbeta library incorporated unique molecular identifiers. MiXCR, applied by TCRdb to the PCR reads, yields one record per CDR3 protein. Altogether about 610,000 distinct CDR3 sequences are present, over 9.5% being singletons, with the ten largest covering roughly 4%.

The chain uses TRBV9 and TRBJ1-5; D remains unclear. The TCR sequence derives from a human donor who donated a stem cell graft to a child with acute myeloid leukemia. Sequenced here: PBMCs from the stem cell graft donor, sampled from the stem cell graft. The CDR3 sequence is CASSVAPGQPQHF. As DNA, the CDR3 is TGTGCCAGCAGCGTAGCCCCTGGGCAGCCCCAGCATTTT.